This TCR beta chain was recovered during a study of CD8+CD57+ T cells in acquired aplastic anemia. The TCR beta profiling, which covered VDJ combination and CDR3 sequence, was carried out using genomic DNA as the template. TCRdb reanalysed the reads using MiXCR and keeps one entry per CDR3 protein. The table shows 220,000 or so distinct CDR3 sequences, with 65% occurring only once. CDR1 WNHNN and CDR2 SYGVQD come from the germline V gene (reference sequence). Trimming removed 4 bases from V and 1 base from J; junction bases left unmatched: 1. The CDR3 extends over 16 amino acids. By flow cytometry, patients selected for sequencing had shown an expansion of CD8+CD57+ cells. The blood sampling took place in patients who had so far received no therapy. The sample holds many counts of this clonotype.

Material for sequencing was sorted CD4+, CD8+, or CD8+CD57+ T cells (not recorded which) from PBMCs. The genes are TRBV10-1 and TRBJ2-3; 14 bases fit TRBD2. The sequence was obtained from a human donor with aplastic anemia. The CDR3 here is CASSATSGGGTDTQYF. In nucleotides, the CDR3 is TGCGCCAGCAGTGCGACTAGCGGGGGGGGCACAGATACGCAGTATTTT.